The 29 T cell receptor beta chains below all came from one sample that was sequenced in a study of regulatory T cells in long-lasting Graves disease. Indicated time point: persistent/refractory GD, antithyroid drugs over 5 years with positive TRAb. RNA isolated from PBMCs was used to make the TCR library. With iRepertoire HTBI primers and Arm-PCR of CDR3 regions, TCR beta libraries were built. TCRdb reprocessed the multiplex PCR reads with MiXCR, giving one entry per CDR3 protein. The table lists hundreds of thousands of distinct CDR3 sequences, approximately 22% of them singletons. The starting material was peripheral blood mononuclear cells (PBMCs), obtained when the disease was refractory, from a patient treated with antithyroid drugs. The source is a female donor with Graves disease.

This clonotype was found many times. The rearrangement joins TRBV2 to TRBJ1-2; the match to TRBD1 covers 7 bases. The CDR3 consists of 15 residues. Trimming removed 2 bases from V and 6 bases from J; junction bases left unmatched: 9. From germline, CDR1 is SNHLY and CDR2 FYNNEI. CDR3 residues: CASSESGGQFHGYTF. The DNA for the CDR3 is TGTGCCAGCAGTGAATCAGGGGGGCAGTTCCATGGCTACACCTTC. Full variable domain (missing parts from reference TRBV2 and TRBJ1-2): EPEVTQTPSHQVTQMGQEVILRCVPISNHLYFYWYRQILGQKVEFLVSFYNNEISEKSEIFDDQFSVERPDGSNFTLKIRSTKLEDSAMYFCASSESGGQFHGYTFGSGTRLTVV.

The table lists this clonotype with a count of one. The rearrangement uses TRBV6-1 and TRBJ2-2; 7 nucleotides align to TRBD2. The ends lost 3 bases at V and 4 bases at J; junction bases unmatched: 8. CDR1 and CDR2 from the germline V gene are MNHNS and SASEGT. The CDR3 loop spans 16 amino acids. The CDR3 is CASSDSAWGGTGELFF. Written as DNA, the CDR3 is TGTGCCAGCAGTGACTCAGCATGGGGGGGCACCGGGGAGCTGTTTTTT.

This clonotype has ten or more counts. The rearrangement links TRBV15 to TRBJ1-4, with 7 bases lining up with TRBD1. The CDR3 extends over 17 amino acids. The trim removed 0 bases at V and 8 bases at J, leaving 12 bases unmatched. The V gene's germline CDR1 is LNHNV and CDR2 YYDKDF (reference sequence). This CDR3 is CATSRDLPAGGDEKLFF. In DNA form, the CDR3 reads TGTGCCACCAGCAGAGATCTCCCGGCAGGGGGGGACGAAAAACTGTTTTTT.

This clonotype appeared many times. The chain employs TRBV28 and TRBJ1-4; 8 nucleotides align to TRBD1. Looked up from germline, CDR1 is MDHEN and CDR2 is SYDVKM. The CDR3 runs to 12 residues. The junction had 4 bases not matched to a gene; V was cut back by 8 bases and J by 8 bases. The CDR3 DNA sequence: TGTGCCAGCGACAGGGGTCGAGAAAAACTGTTTTTT. This encodes CASDRGREKLFF.

The table lists this clonotype with many counts. The chain links TRBV28 to TRBJ2-2; D ambiguous. V was shortened by 6 bases and J by 0 bases, with 8 bases between the two germline ends. The CDR3 loop spans 14 amino acids. CDR1 and CDR2 from the germline V gene are MDHEN and SYDVKM. The CDR3 sequence: CASSLRSNTGELFF. DNA of the CDR3: TGTGCCAGCAGCCTCCGTTCGAACACCGGGGAGCTGTTTTTT. The full variable domain, completed using reference TRBV28 and TRBJ2-2, is DVKVTQSSRYLVKRTGEKVFLECVQDMDHENMFWYRQDPGLGLRLIYFSYDVKMKEKGDIPEGYSVSREKKERFSLILESASTNQTSMYLCASSLRSNTGELFFGEGSRLTVL.

Many counts were recorded for this clonotype. The chain couples TRBV19 to TRBJ1-1; perhaps TRBD1 as D (5 bases). CDR1 is LNHDA and CDR2 is SQIVND in the germline V gene (reference sequence). V lost 7 bases, J lost 5 bases, and 17 bases lay in between. The CDR3 has 14 amino acids. CDR3 region: CASKRPTDGTEAFF. The CDR3 nucleotides read TGTGCCAGTAAACGGCCGACAGACGGAACTGAAGCTTTCTTT. Complete variable domain (other parts from reference TRBV19 and TRBJ1-1): DGGITQSPKYLFRKEGQNVTLSCEQNLNHDAMYWYRQDPGQGLRLIYYSQIVNDFQKGDIAEGYSVSREKKESFPLTVTSAQKNPTAFYLCASKRPTDGTEAFFGQGTRLTVV.

This clonotype was counted at least ten times. CDR3 in amino acids: CASSDGNQPQHF. The CDR3 DNA is TGTGCCAGCAGTGACGGAAATCAGCCCCAGCATTTT. The chain links TRBV6-1 to TRBJ1-5; no clear D gene. CDR1 is MNHNS, CDR2 SASEGT, per germline. There are 12 residues in the CDR3. V lost 3 bases and J 4 bases, leaving 4 bases between the germline ends.

This clonotype was observed at least ten times. This chain connects TRBV28 to TRBJ2-6; D gene ambiguous. Trimming pared 0 bases from V and 2 bases from J, leaving 5 bases between. Germline V gene sequence: CDR1 MDHEN, CDR2 SYDVKM. This CDR3 spans 15 amino acids. The CDR3 reads CASSLWVTGANVLTF. Here the CDR3 DNA reads TGTGCCAGCAGTTTATGGGTGACTGGGGCCAACGTCCTGACTTTC. The variable domain in full, completed from reference TRBV28 and TRBJ2-6, reads DVKVTQSSRYLVKRTGEKVFLECVQDMDHENMFWYRQDPGLGLRLIYFSYDVKMKEKGDIPEGYSVSREKKERFSLILESASTNQTSMYLCASSLWVTGANVLTFGAGSRLTVL.

This clonotype has at least ten counts. The chain links TRBV12-3 or TRBV12-4 to TRBJ2-4; D is unresolved. This CDR3 comprises 15 residues. V lost 3 bases to trimming and J lost 2 bases, with 11 bases between them. CDR3 protein: CASSFFPNSKNIQYF. In nucleotides, the CDR3 is TGTGCCAGCAGTTTTTTTCCTAACTCCAAAAACATTCAGTACTTC.

The chain is built from TRBV28 and TRBJ2-7; possibly TRBD1 for D (5 bases). V lost 6 bases to trimming and J lost 3 bases, with 12 bases between them. The CDR3 spans 13 residues. From germline, CDR1 is MDHEN and CDR2 SYDVKM. The CDR3 sequence is CASRLDSLYEQYF. In DNA, the CDR3 is TGTGCCAGCAGATTAGACAGCCTCTACGAGCAGTACTTC.

Details on this clonotype: The junction departs from the called germline gene at one end, perhaps through a read error. The chain couples TRBV3-1 to TRBJ2-5; no clear D gene. The germline gives CDR1 LGHDT, CDR2 YNNKEL (reference sequence). The CDR3 runs 12 residues. The CDR3 DNA sequence: TGTCCCAGCAGCCCAAATTTAGAGACCCAGTACTTC. It specifies CPSSPNLETQYF.

This clonotype appeared a single time. J is TRBJ2-3 and V is TRBV28, with 7 nucleotides matching TRBD1. V gave up 6 bases and J gave up 4 bases; unmatched junction bases: 19. The CDR3 runs to 18 residues. CDR1 is MDHEN, CDR2 SYDVKM, per germline. CDR3 in amino acids: CASSGPADRDSAPDTQYF. CDR3 nucleotide sequence: TGTGCCAGCAGCGGACCGGCGGACCGGGACAGCGCTCCAGATACGCAGTATTTT.

The V call is TRBV5-1, the J call TRBJ1-3; D may be TRBD1 (5 bases). This CDR3 contains 15 residues. Germline V lookup: CDR1 SGHRS, CDR2 YFSETQ. The V gene lost 4 bases and the J gene lost 4 bases, with 15 bases spanning the gap. CDR3 bases: TGCGCCAGCAGCCGACTAGGGGAGTCAGGAAACACCATATATTTT. This encodes CASSRLGESGNTIYF.

The CDR3 loop reads CASSLGFSTGELFF. CDR3 nucleotides: TGCGCCAGCAGCTTAGGATTCTCCACCGGGGAGCTGTTTTTT. The chain joins TRBV5-1 to TRBJ2-2; D is undetermined. From germline, CDR1 is SGHRS and CDR2 YFSETQ. Trimming pared 2 bases from V and 4 bases from J, leaving 9 bases between. The CDR3 spans 14 residues.

This clonotype has at least ten counts. The chain has TRBV20-1 and TRBJ1-1, with D possibly being TRBD1 (5 bases). The CDR3 is 13 amino acids. V was cut by 7 bases and J by 1 base, with 13 bases left in between. The germline V gene encodes CDR1 DFQATT and CDR2 SNEGSKA (reference sequence). CDR3 residues: CSVVRVTNTEAFF. CDR3 DNA sequence: TGCAGTGTTGTCAGGGTCACGAACACTGAAGCTTTCTTT.

Worth noting for this clonotype: This may be a read error, as it is one base from a much larger clone. The conserved phenylalanine or tryptophan normally closing the CDR3 is absent here, so this likely arose from a read error. V and J are TRBV2 and TRBJ2-7; perhaps TRBD1 as D (5 bases). The CDR3 covers 13 residues. Germline V gene data show CDR1 as SNHLY and CDR2 as FYNNEI. Trimming removed 5 bases at V and 2 bases at J, with 10 bases between. The DNA for the CDR3 is TGTGCCAGCAGTCTCGGACATACCTACGAGCAGTACCTC. Protein sequence: CASSLGHTYEQYL.

There are a few counts of this clonotype. The chain joins TRBV13 to TRBJ2-7; possibly TRBD1 for D (6 bases). This CDR3 has 15 amino acids. The ends were cut back, 2 bases at V and 2 bases at J, with 13 bases in the middle. Germline V lookup: CDR1 PRHDT, CDR2 FYEKMQ (reference sequence). DNA for the CDR3: TGTGCCAGCAGCTTAATGGGCAGGGGACCCTACGAGCAGTACTTC. This gives the protein CASSLMGRGPYEQYF.

Remarks on this clonotype: A much larger clone differs by one base, so this may be a read error. J is TRBJ1-2 and V is TRBV19; no firm D call. Trimming cost V 4 bases and J 4 bases, with 19 bases left between them. There are 16 residues in the CDR3. CDR1 is LNHDA, CDR2 SQIVND, per germline (reference sequence). The CDR3 loop is CASSSPTPGRSYGYTF. The CDR3 DNA sequence: TGTGCCAGTAGTAGCCCCACGCCGGGGAGAAGCTATGGCTACACCTTC.

This chain uses TRBV19 with TRBJ1-1, with 7 nucleotides matching TRBD1. Trimming at V came to 7 bases and at J to 5 bases, leaving 10 bases not matched to a gene. CDR3 length equals 14 residues. Per germline, CDR1 LNHDA and CDR2 SQIVND (reference sequence). CDR3 nucleotide sequence: TGTGCCAGTAACACGGACAGGTGGAGTACTGAAGCTTTCTTT. Its protein product is CASNTDRWSTEAFF.

The J gene is TRBJ1-4, the V gene TRBV7-2; D is uncertain. Germline assignment: CDR1 SGHTA and CDR2 FQGNSA. The CDR3 length is 14 residues. V was pared by 5 bases and J by 0 bases, with 7 bases between. In DNA form, the CDR3 reads TGTGCCAGCAGCCGGTATCCAACTAATGAAAAACTGTTTTTT. This gives the protein CASSRYPTNEKLFF.

This chain links TRBV7-2 with TRBJ1-2, with D uncertain. The CDR3 runs 14 residues. V lost 2 bases and J lost 10, with 17 bases in between. CDR1 and CDR2 (germline): SGHTA, FQGNSA. CDR3 bases: TGTGCCAGCAGCTTATATATGGCTAATATCTTCTACACCTTC. This encodes CASSLYMANIFYTF. The entire variable domain, with the rest obtained from reference TRBV7-2 and TRBJ1-2, is as follows: GAGVSQSPSNKVTEKGKDVELRCDPISGHTALYWYRQSLGQGLEFLIYFQGNSAPDKSGLPSDRFSAERTGGSVSTLTIQRTQQEDSAVYLCASSLYMANIFYTFGSGTRLTVV.

The rearrangement uses TRBV3-1 and TRBJ1-5; D is undetermined. Germline lookup yields CDR1 LGHDT and CDR2 YNNKEL (reference sequence). The V end lost 0 bases, the J end lost 6 bases, and 3 bases lay between the germline ends. This CDR3 comprises 12 residues. The CDR3 DNA reads TGTGCCAGCAGCCAAGATGGTCAGCCCCAGCATTTT. It encodes CASSQDGQPQHF.

This clonotype was seen repeatedly, ten times or more. This chain links TRBV27 with TRBJ1-1; tentatively, D is TRBD1 (6 bases). The germline gives CDR1 MNHEY, CDR2 SMNVEV (reference sequence). The CDR3 runs 14 residues. The V end was cut by 2 bases, the J end by 5 bases, with 12 bases between. The DNA of the CDR3 is TGTGCCAGCAGTTTAGGGGGGGCGAGAACTGAAGCTTTCTTT. Encoded protein: CASSLGGARTEAFF.

This clonotype was counted ten times or more. The chain links TRBV2 to TRBJ1-1; tentative D call: TRBD1 (5 bases). There are 14 residues in the CDR3. V gave up 3 bases and J gave up 3 bases, with 11 bases separating them. The V gene's germline CDR1 is SNHLY and CDR2 FYNNEI. CDR3 bases: TGTGCCAGCAGTGACCGGCAGGGATACACTGAAGCTTTCTTT. Its translation: CASSDRQGYTEAFF. Full variable domain (missing parts from reference TRBV2 and TRBJ1-1): EPEVTQTPSHQVTQMGQEVILRCVPISNHLYFYWYRQILGQKVEFLVSFYNNEISEKSEIFDDQFSVERPDGSNFTLKIRSTKLEDSAMYFCASSDRQGYTEAFFGQGTRLTVV.

The chain is built from TRBV20-1 and TRBJ2-7; 8 nucleotides align to TRBD1. After removal of 0 bases from V and 7 bases from J, the junction contained 20 bases not matched to a gene. CDR3 length equals 18 residues. The germline gives CDR1 DFQATT, CDR2 SNEGSKA (reference sequence). CDR3 DNA sequence: TGCAGTGCTAGAGATTTAATAGGGAAACAGGGGGTCTCGGGGGAGCAGTACTTC. It specifies CSARDLIGKQGVSGEQYF.

At least ten counts were recorded for this clonotype. The chain combines TRBV10-3 with TRBJ1-4; possibly TRBD1 for D (5 bases). V lost 8 bases and J 8 bases, leaving 15 bases between the germline ends. Germline loops: CDR1 ENHRY, CDR2 SYGVKD. This CDR3 is 13 amino acids long. CDR3: CAIGTSRGEKLFF. The DNA of the CDR3 is TGTGCCATCGGGACCTCTAGAGGGGAAAAACTGTTTTTT.

This clonotype was recorded many times. The V call is TRBV6-1, the J call TRBJ1-2; TRBD1 matches at 7 bases. CDR3 length equals 13 residues. V was clipped by 4 bases and J by 8 bases; unmatched bases: 7. The germline CDR1 and CDR2 sequences are MNHNS and SASEGT. CDR3 DNA sequence: TGTGCCAGCAGTGGAGGACAGGCGGGAGGCTACACCTTC. This translates into CASSGGQAGGYTF.

With respect to this clonotype: An end of the junction does not agree with germline; a read error may underlie this. V and J are TRBV28 and TRBJ2-5; TRBD2 matches at 7 bases. This CDR3 spans 14 amino acids. Germline-derived CDR1 and CDR2 are MDHEN and SYDVKM. The CDR3 sequence: CAISGAGSGETQYF. In nucleotides, the CDR3 is TGTGCCATCAGTGGAGCGGGGTCTGGGGAGACCCAGTACTTC. Based on the CDR3 plus reference TRBV28 and TRBJ2-5, the full variable domain is DVKVTQSSRYLVKRTGEKVFLECVQDMDHENMFWYRQDPGLGLRLIYFSYDVKMKEKGDIPEGYSVSREKKERFSLILESASTNQTSMYLCAISGAGSGETQYFGPGTRLLVL.

The chain joins TRBV10-3 to TRBJ1-2, with D unclear. Germline V lookup: CDR1 ENHRY, CDR2 SYGVKD. Between the trimmed V and J ends, which lost 6 bases and 8 bases, there was a span of 13 bases. This CDR3 is 12 amino acids long. CDR3 coding DNA: TGTGCCATCAGGGGAGCGTCAACGGGCTACACCTTC. As protein: CAIRGASTGYTF.